This T cell receptor beta chain is drawn from a study of blood T cells in healthy people across ages. General study results and limits: Across the age range, TCR beta diversity per million T cells fell in a roughly linear way.

The length of the CDR3 is 16 residues. CDR1 and CDR2 from the germline V gene are LNHDA and SQIVND (reference sequence). The J segment lost 0 bases and the V segment lost 4 bases, leaving 5 bases of the junction unmatched. RNA extraction gave at least 5 micrograms of total RNA per sample. Sample-barcoded 5' priming and a J-beta primer mix drove a second PCR of about 6 to 12 cycles. Via MiXCR, TCRdb re-called the 5' RACE reads, giving one row per CDR3 protein. Of some 700,000 distinct CDR3 sequences listed, 22% are singletons. Details on this clonotype: Its antigen is unknown.

The clonotype comes from a man between 65 and 80 years old in good health. V gene TRBV19 combines with J gene TRBJ1-1; 10 bases are shared with TRBD1. The sample consisted of blood. CDR3 nucleotide sequence: TGTGCCAGTAGTAGGACAGGGGGAATGGTGAACACTGAAGCTTTCTTT. Residues: CASSRTGGMVNTEAFF.